The rows below give T cell receptor beta chains drawn from one sample of a study of blood T cells in healthy people across ages. A single record per CDR3 protein comes from TCRdb applying MiXCR to the 5' RACE reads. The sample records fewer than 900,000 distinct CDR3 sequences, 49% being singletons. Sequencing input: blood. The receptors here all came from a woman aged 55-75 years in good health. Both conserved end residues are part of each CDR3. Each record gives: J gene, clone size, D gene, V gene, CDR3 DNA, CDR3 protein. A D gene is named only where the DNA matches it firmly. Size values are once, few and many counts, or a class for expanded clones, and some rows have none.

TRBJ2-3 - - TRBV28 TGTGCCAGCAGTTCCCCGAATTACCGCACAGATACGCAGTATTTT CASSSPNYRTDTQYF
TRBJ2-3 - TRBD1 TRBV14 TGTGCCAGCAGCCAAGTGAGGGGGCTCACAGATACGCAGTATTTT CASSQVRGLTDTQYF
TRBJ2-7 - - TRBV3-1 TGTGCCAGCAGCCAAGGGCCGGGAGTCATCTACGAGCAGTACTTC CASSQGPGVIYEQYF
TRBJ1-2 - TRBD1 TRBV3-1 TGTGCCAGCAGCCAGCCGGGACAGAGCTGGGAGGGTGGCTACACCTTC CASSQPGQSWEGGYTF
TRBJ2-2 - - TRBV9 TGTGCCAGCAGCGTAGCTTCCGCTACTTACACCGGGGAGCTGTTTTTT CASSVASATYTGELFF
TRBJ2-7 few - TRBV28 TGTGCCAGCTTCTCCGCGGACTACGAGCAGTACTTC CASFSADYEQYF
TRBJ1-2 - TRBD1 TRBV20-1 TGCAGTGCTACCGACGGACAGGGCGGCGGCTACACCTTC CSATDGQGGGYTF
TRBJ2-3 few - TRBV2 TGTGCCAGCTCTCGACAGACAGAGACAGATACGCAGTATTTT CASSRQTETDTQYF
TRBJ2-3 - - TRBV30 TGTGCCTGGAGTGTATGGGGTGATACGCAGTATTTT CAWSVWGDTQYF
TRBJ1-3 - - TRBV4-3 TGCGCCAGCAGCCCCTCCCCAAATCCGCTGGGAGGAAACACCATATATTTT CASSPSPNPLGGNTIYF
TRBJ2-1 - TRBD1 TRBV7-2 TGTGCCAGCAGCATGGCAGGGACAGGGGGCGATGAGCAGTTCTTC CASSMAGTGGDEQFF
TRBJ2-3 - - TRBV2 TGTGCCAGCAGTGAAAAAGGAGCCTCGTATTTT CASSEKGASYF
TRBJ2-3 - TRBD2 TRBV25-1 TGTGCCAGCAGTGAATCCAGACTAGCGCCTACAGATACGCAGTATTTT CASSESRLAPTDTQYF
TRBJ1-5 - - TRBV6-2/TRBV6-3 TGTGCCAGCAGTTACTTGGGGAAAGGGCAGCCCCAGCATTTT CASSYLGKGQPQHF
TRBJ2-7 - - TRBV5-1 TGCGCCAGCAGCGCACGAGCGGGTGCCTCCGAGCAGTACTTC CASSARAGASEQYF
TRBJ2-7 few TRBD1 TRBV5-1 TGCGCCAGCAGCAATACCGGGACAGGGAACACCTACGAGCAGTACTTC CASSNTGTGNTYEQYF
TRBJ2-1 - TRBD2 TRBV15 TGTGCCACCAGCAGAGGCGGGAGTAAGAATGAGCAGTTCTTC CATSRGGSKNEQFF
TRBJ2-7 many - TRBV29-1 TGCAGCGTTGTCGGGATCGGGTTTTACGAGCAGTACTTC CSVVGIGFYEQYF
TRBJ2-7 - TRBD2 TRBV7-8 TGTGCCAGCAGCTTAGGGGGAGGGCGGGCCTACGAGCAGTACTTC CASSLGGGRAYEQYF
TRBJ2-5 - TRBD1 TRBV12-3/TRBV12-4 TGTGCCAGCAGTCTGACTTGGGACAGAGAAGAGACCCAGTACTTC CASSLTWDREETQYF
TRBJ2-4 - - TRBV5-1 TGCGCCAACAGCTTGGCGTTGTACACCGTCTTGGAGCAGTACTTC CANSLALYTVLEQYF
TRBJ2-7 - - TRBV20-1 TGCAGTGCTACTCCCTCCTCCTACAATGAGCAGTACTTC CSATPSSYNEQYF
TRBJ2-7 few - TRBV7-7 TGTGCTAGCAGCCCACGACCGGGGGCCCTGGCGTACGAGCAGTACTTC CASSPRPGALAYEQYF
TRBJ1-4 - - TRBV4-1 TGCGCCAGCAGCCAAGATAGAGGTACAACTAATGAAAAACTGTTTTTT CASSQDRGTTNEKLFF
TRBJ2-3 - - TRBV4-2 TGTGCCAGCAGCCAAACCTGGGGCCAGACAGATACGCAGTATTTT CASSQTWGQTDTQYF
TRBJ2-1 - - TRBV5-1 TGCGCCAGTAATAGCGGAGGTTACAATGAGCAGTTCTTC CASNSGGYNEQFF
TRBJ2-5 - TRBD2 TRBV28 TGTGCCGGCAGTTTATCGGCGGGGGAGGAGACCCAGTACTTC CAGSLSAGEETQYF
TRBJ1-2 few - TRBV10-3 TGTGCCATCAGTGTGTCTTATGGCTACACCTTC CAISVSYGYTF
TRBJ1-6 - - TRBV28 TGTGCCAGCACGTCCTGGAGTTCACCCCTCCACTTT CASTSWSSPLHF
TRBJ1-1 - - TRBV7-2 TGTGCCAGCAGCTTAAGACGGGTTGAGAACACTGAAGCTTTCTTT CASSLRRVENTEAFF
TRBJ2-1 once TRBD2 TRBV7-2 TGTGCCAGCAGCTCCGGGACTAGCGGATACAATGGGCAGTTCTTC CASSSGTSGYNGQFF
TRBJ1-5 - TRBD1 TRBV28 TGTGCCAGCAGTCCGGGGACAGGGCATCAGCCCCAGCATTTT CASSPGTGHQPQHF
TRBJ2-1 - TRBD1 TRBV2 TGTGCCAGCGGGCGAGGACAGGGGGAGAATGAGCAGTTCTTC CASGRGQGENEQFF
TRBJ1-5 medium-sized TRBD1 TRBV18 TGTGCCAGCTCACCGGACAGGGGGGGCAATCAGCCCCAGCATTTT CASSPDRGGNQPQHF
TRBJ1-2 - - TRBV3-1 TGTGCCAGCAGCTCCTACACCTTTGCCTATGGCTACACCTTC CASSSYTFAYGYTF
TRBJ2-7 few TRBD2 TRBV10-3 TGTGCCATCAGTGAGTCCCGACGGGGACTAGTCTACGAGCAGTACTTC CAISESRRGLVYEQYF
TRBJ2-5 - - TRBV4-3 TGCGCCAGCAGCCAAGATGCGACAGAAGAGACCCAGTACTTC CASSQDATEETQYF
TRBJ2-7 - TRBD2 TRBV20-1 TGCAGTGCTAGGCTCGGGCGGGAGAGCTCCTACGAGCAGTACTTC CSARLGRESSYEQYF
TRBJ1-2 - - TRBV7-9 TGTGCCAGCAGCTTATCAGGGGCGGGCGGCTACACCTTC CASSLSGAGGYTF
TRBJ2-7 - - TRBV12-3/TRBV12-4 TGTGCCAGCAGTAGTTCTGTTTCAGGGCAGTACTTC CASSSSVSGQYF
TRBJ2-5 - TRBD2 TRBV20-1 TGCAGTGCTAGAGATGGGACTAGCGGTAAACAAGAGACCCAGTACTTC CSARDGTSGKQETQYF
TRBJ2-7 - - TRBV12-3/TRBV12-4 TGTGCCAGCAGTTTTGGGGGAGCCTCCTACAATGAACAGTACTTC CASSFGGASYNEQYF
TRBJ2-7 - - TRBV20-1 TGCAGTGCTAGAGATCCTAGGGGTGCCTACGAGCAGTACTTC CSARDPRGAYEQYF
TRBJ2-1 once - TRBV4-1 TGCGCCAGCAGCCAAGGAAGTCCGGACACCGAGCAGTTCTTC CASSQGSPDTEQFF
TRBJ2-7 - - TRBV6-1 TGTGCCAGCATTCAAAGGGCGGCGGGCTACGAGCAGTACTTC CASIQRAAGYEQYF
TRBJ1-2 - TRBD1 TRBV7-2 TGTGCCAGCAGCTTTCCCGGGACAGGGGTTGGCTACACCTTC CASSFPGTGVGYTF
TRBJ2-7 few - TRBV20-1 TGCAGTGCTAGTGGCAGCGCGGGCTCCTACGAGCAGTACTTC CSASGSAGSYEQYF
TRBJ2-7 few TRBD1 TRBV6-5 TGTGCCAGCAGAGGTACCGGGACAGCCGTCTACGAGCAGTACTTC CASRGTGTAVYEQYF
TRBJ2-7 many TRBD2 TRBV29-1 TGCAGCGTTGGCGGGGGCCTTAGCGGGAGGGCCGGTTGCGAGCAGTACTTC CSVGGGLSGRAGCEQYF
TRBJ2-4 - TRBD1 TRBV20-1 TGCAGTGCGCGGGACAGGGATACCCTGAAAAACATTCAGTACTTC CSARDRDTLKNIQYF
TRBJ2-7 few - TRBV7-2 TGTGCCAGCAGTCCAAGGATGGGGCAGGAGCAGTACTTC CASSPRMGQEQYF